This is a list of T cell receptor beta chains from one sample in a study of shared clonotypes between healthy human individuals. Here immunoSEQ multiplex PCR was the method, and the copy in TCRdb shows in-frame clones only, minus some. The table has 2,100,000 or so clones, approximately 94% seen once; the top ten hold approximately 0.13%. Sequencing was performed on naive CD4+ T cells sorted from blood. The receptors derive from a man aged 18 to 35 in good health. Both conserved end residues are part of each CDR3. D genes are given only for firm matches. The size of a clone is reported for some rows only, either as once, few or many, or as a class for expanded clones.

D gene: -; V gene: TRBV7-8; clone size: -; J gene: TRBJ1-6; CDR3 DNA: TGTGCCAGCAGCTTCCCCGGGACACCCCTCCACTTT; CDR3 protein: CASSFPGTPLHF
D gene: TRBD2; V gene: TRBV18; clone size: -; J gene: TRBJ2-6; CDR3 DNA: TGTGCCAGCTCACCTCCCGGGAGGCAGGCTGGGGCCAACGTCCTGACTTTC; CDR3 protein: CASSPPGRQAGANVLTF
D gene: TRBD1; V gene: TRBV19; clone size: -; J gene: TRBJ1-1; CDR3 DNA: TGTGCCAGTAGTAGACGGGACAGAGAAGCTTTCTTT; CDR3 protein: CASSRRDREAFF
D gene: -; V gene: TRBV7-2; clone size: -; J gene: TRBJ1-6; CDR3 DNA: TGTGCCAGCACGCAGACCCTCAATTCACCCCTCCACTTT; CDR3 protein: CASTQTLNSPLHF
D gene: TRBD1; V gene: TRBV7-2; clone size: -; J gene: TRBJ2-2; CDR3 DNA: TGTGCCAGCAGCCACTCTTTTCGGGACAGGGGATTGTTCGGGGAGCTGTTTTTT; CDR3 protein: CASSHSFRDRGLFGELFF
D gene: TRBD1; V gene: TRBV6-6; clone size: -; J gene: TRBJ2-1; CDR3 DNA: TGTGCCAGCAGTTACGCACAGGGGTCAAGTCACAATGAGCAGTTCTTC; CDR3 protein: CASSYAQGSSHNEQFF
D gene: -; V gene: TRBV13; clone size: -; J gene: TRBJ2-5; CDR3 DNA: TGTGCCAGCAGGTACGGGACTGGCCTTTCGGAGACCCAGTACTTC; CDR3 protein: CASRYGTGLSETQYF
D gene: -; V gene: TRBV6-1; clone size: -; J gene: TRBJ1-3; CDR3 DNA: TGTGCCAGCAGTGAAGCGGTTTACTTTGGCTCTGGAAACACCATATATTTT; CDR3 protein: CASSEAVYFGSGNTIYF
D gene: TRBD1; V gene: TRBV19; clone size: -; J gene: TRBJ1-6; CDR3 DNA: TGTGCCAGTAGTATCCGGGACAGGGGAAAAGGTTCACCCCTCCACTTT; CDR3 protein: CASSIRDRGKGSPLHF
D gene: TRBD1; V gene: TRBV11-3; clone size: -; J gene: TRBJ2-3; CDR3 DNA: TGTGCCAGCAGCCGGGACAGGACGTCAGATACGCAGTATTTT; CDR3 protein: CASSRDRTSDTQYF
D gene: TRBD1; V gene: TRBV15; clone size: -; J gene: TRBJ1-4; CDR3 DNA: TGTGCCACCAGCAGAAACAGGGGCGACAATGAAAAACTGTTTTTT; CDR3 protein: CATSRNRGDNEKLFF
D gene: TRBD1; V gene: TRBV18; clone size: -; J gene: TRBJ1-2; CDR3 DNA: TGTGCCAGCTCATCAACTCCGGGACAGACCTATGGCTACACCTTC; CDR3 protein: CASSSTPGQTYGYTF
D gene: -; V gene: TRBV29-1; clone size: once; J gene: TRBJ1-1; CDR3 DNA: TGCAGCGTTGTGCGGAGTATTGGGGGGAACACTGAAGCTTTCTTT; CDR3 protein: CSVVRSIGGNTEAFF
D gene: TRBD2; V gene: TRBV6-6; clone size: -; J gene: TRBJ2-7; CDR3 DNA: TGTGCCAGCAGTTCTCGACTAGCGGGGTCCTACGAGCAGTACTTC; CDR3 protein: CASSSRLAGSYEQYF
D gene: -; V gene: TRBV5-6; clone size: -; J gene: TRBJ1-5; CDR3 DNA: TGTGCCAGCAGCTCCTTTGGCTGGTACAATCAGCCCCAGCATTTT; CDR3 protein: CASSSFGWYNQPQHF
D gene: TRBD1; V gene: TRBV30; clone size: -; J gene: TRBJ2-3; CDR3 DNA: TGTGCCTGGAGTGTACTCGGGACAGGGACAGATTTT; CDR3 protein: CAWSVLGTGTDF
D gene: -; V gene: TRBV11-2; clone size: -; J gene: TRBJ1-6; CDR3 DNA: TGTGCCAGCAGCTCCCTGGTAGTGGTGAATTCACCCCTCCACTTT; CDR3 protein: CASSSLVVVNSPLHF
D gene: -; V gene: TRBV9; clone size: -; J gene: TRBJ2-7; CDR3 DNA: TGTGCCAGCAGCGTAGATGGGATACACGAGCAGTACTTC; CDR3 protein: CASSVDGIHEQYF
D gene: TRBD2; V gene: TRBV9; clone size: -; J gene: TRBJ2-1; CDR3 DNA: TGTGCCAGCAGCGTAGAGGCTAGCGGGGGCTATGAGCAGTTCTTC; CDR3 protein: CASSVEASGGYEQFF
D gene: TRBD1; V gene: TRBV11-2; clone size: -; J gene: TRBJ1-1; CDR3 DNA: TGTGCCAGCAGCTCCCTAGGGGGCCCGAACACTGAAGCTTTCTTT; CDR3 protein: CASSSLGGPNTEAFF
D gene: -; V gene: TRBV7-9; clone size: -; J gene: TRBJ2-1; CDR3 DNA: TGTGCCAGCAGCGACATATTAAATGAGCAGTTCTTC; CDR3 protein: CASSDILNEQFF
D gene: -; V gene: TRBV28; clone size: -; J gene: TRBJ2-2; CDR3 DNA: TGTGCCAGCAGTTTGGTTAGGGCCGGGGAGCTGTTTTTT; CDR3 protein: CASSLVRAGELFF
D gene: -; V gene: TRBV7-2; clone size: -; J gene: TRBJ1-2; CDR3 DNA: TGTGCCAGCAGCCCAGTCTACTCCGGGGCCCAGAACTATGGCTACACCTTC; CDR3 protein: CASSPVYSGAQNYGYTF
D gene: TRBD1; V gene: TRBV30; clone size: -; J gene: TRBJ2-7; CDR3 DNA: TGTGCCTGGGAGGTGGGACAGGGCTACGAGCAGTACTTC; CDR3 protein: CAWEVGQGYEQYF
D gene: TRBD2; V gene: TRBV7-2; clone size: -; J gene: TRBJ2-7; CDR3 DNA: TGTGCCAGCAGCTTAGGAGGGACTAGCGGACGCTACGAGCAGTACTTC; CDR3 protein: CASSLGGTSGRYEQYF
D gene: -; V gene: TRBV28; clone size: -; J gene: TRBJ1-2; CDR3 DNA: TGTGCCATCCTCCGGCCCTTAGGAGGCTATGGCTACACCTTC; CDR3 protein: CAILRPLGGYGYTF
D gene: TRBD1; V gene: TRBV5-6; clone size: -; J gene: TRBJ1-5; CDR3 DNA: TGTGCCAGCAGCGGAGGGGGAGGGGGCTCGGAACAGCCCCAGCATTTT; CDR3 protein: CASSGGGGGSEQPQHF